This T cell receptor beta chain was retrieved from a study of blood T cell repertoires in COVID-19. Study context: PBMCs, B-cell-depleted T cells, or T cells provided the cDNA or gDNA that made up the material.

Per the authors' pipeline: Using reference gene primer amplification, nucleated cell counts were estimated. Clones were sequenced by immunoSEQ multiplex PCR, and TCRdb holds only the in-frame ones, with some missing. V, J and clone size were drawn from that table, and D and trimming were deduced from the DNA. The sample comprises around 130,000 clones, approximately 86% of which are singletons, and around 5% rests with the top ten. The receptor comes from a human donor in a cohort sampled during active COVID-19. What was sequenced was peripheral blood.

CDR3: CASTGGGRTYNEQFF. The CDR3 DNA is TGTGCCAGCACCGGGGGAGGGAGGACTTACAATGAGCAGTTCTTC. The chain couples TRBV28 to TRBJ2-1; 7 positions agree with TRBD2. Trimming removed 7 bases from V and 4 bases from J; junction bases left unmatched: 10. Per the germline V gene, CDR1 is MDHEN and CDR2 is SYDVKM. This CDR3 spans 15 amino acids. Full variable domain (rest looked up from reference TRBV28 and TRBJ2-1): DVKVTQSSRYLVKRTGEKVFLECVQDMDHENMFWYRQDPGLGLRLIYFSYDVKMKEKGDIPEGYSVSREKKERFSLILESASTNQTSMYLCASTGGGRTYNEQFFGPGTRLTVL.